This TCR beta chain came from a study of T cell repertoires in cytomegalovirus infection. The overall study: CMV infection plus the matching HLA type was flagged by public TCR beta signatures.

General study results and limits: Totalled public TCR beta family frequency picked out people who carried CMV plus the relevant HLA. HLA-C-restricted, CMV-specific TCR beta clonotypes were dominant ex vivo.

This clonotype was counted at least ten times. Its antigen is not identified. TCRdb passed the reads through MiXCR, listing each CDR3 protein once. This sample carries approximately 81,000 distinct CDR3 sequences, 20% to 30% of them seen once, and the ten largest clones take roughly 50%. This clonotype originated in a human donor in good health (CMV status not recorded). Some clones in this sample may be carry-over from other donors' samples. Sequencing used CD8+ T cells from cultured PBMCs, obtained from culture after CMV antigen stimulation.

The CDR3 loop reads CASSLNLGTEAFF. The CDR3, as DNA: TGTGCCAGCAGCTTAAACTTGGGGACTGAAGCTTTCTTT. The chain is built from TRBV7-3 and TRBJ1-1; D is undetermined. V was shortened by 1 base and J by 5 bases, with 8 bases between the two germline ends. The germline V gene has CDR1 SGHTA and CDR2 FQGTGA. The CDR3 is 13 amino acids.